The next 17 T cell receptor beta chains were all read from a single sample in a study of T cells in Graves' hyperthyroidism and ophthalmopathy (dated by TCRdb to about 2019). The library was built by means of multiplex PCR. Sequenced using an Illumina HiSeq 2000. The TCR beta CDR3 regions were amplified from RNA transcripts. The first round of RT-PCR for the TCR CDR3 was performed with the HTBI primer set and the Qiagen OneStep RT-PCR kit. TCRdb itself trimmed the public reads at Q25 with fastp, ran MiXCR and retained productive beta chains. Here each entry gathers all rows of one CDR3 protein and keeps the most common genes and DNA. The sample contains 600,000 or so distinct CDR3 sequences, roughly 17% of them found a single time. In total, the top ten clones hold approximately 3.8% of the sample. Sequenced material: blood. These receptor sequences come from a woman in her twenties or thirties with Graves' hyperthyroidism.

This clonotype was seen repeatedly, ten times or more. J is TRBJ2-3 and V is TRBV6-1; tentatively, D is TRBD2 (6 bases). The ends were cut back, 4 bases at V and 8 bases at J, with 10 bases in the middle. CDR1 is MNHNS, CDR2 SASEGT, per germline. The CDR3 runs 12 residues. In nucleotides, the CDR3 is TGTGCCAGCAGTGGTAGCGGACCTACGCAGTATTTT. This codes for CASSGSGPTQYF.

The chain joins TRBV11-1 to TRBJ2-7; 9 bases line up with TRBD1. Trimming at V came to 3 bases and at J to 4 bases, leaving 4 bases not matched to a gene. The CDR3 has 14 amino acids. Germline V gene data show CDR1 as SGHAT and CDR2 as FQDESV (reference sequence). This chain's CDR3 is CASSFGQGLYEQYF. CDR3 bases: TGTGCCAGCAGCTTCGGACAGGGGCTATACGAGCAGTACTTC.

The chain recombines TRBV20-1 with TRBJ1-4; TRBD1 matches 9 bases. The CDR3 sequence is 12 residues long. Trimming took 6 bases from V and 8 from J; bases not matched to a gene: 4. CDR1 is DFQATT, CDR2 SNEGSKA, per germline (reference sequence). The CDR3 is CSAVGQGEKLFF. The DNA of the CDR3 is TGCAGTGCCGTGGGACAGGGCGAAAAACTGTTTTTT.

Turning to this clonotype: A much larger clone sits a single nucleotide away, making a read error possible. This chain links TRBV30 with TRBJ2-5, with D unclear. Near its end, the DNA agrees better with TRBJ2-1, so the J call may be wrong. From germline, CDR1 is GTSNPN and CDR2 SVGIG (reference sequence). CDR3 length: 12 residues. The CDR3 is CAWVPSRETQFF. The CDR3, as DNA: TGTGCCTGGGTCCCCTCTCGAGAGACCCAGTTCTTC.

This clonotype was recorded many times. The gene calls are TRBV12-3 or TRBV12-4 and TRBJ1-1, with D tentatively TRBD1 (6 bases). This CDR3 has 15 residues. V lost 5 bases and J 2 bases, leaving 15 bases between the germline ends. CDR3 sequence: CASSRERQANTEAFF. The CDR3 DNA follows: TGTGCCAGCAGTCGCGAAAGACAGGCCAACACTGAAGCTTTCTTT.

This clonotype was seen a few times. The chain is built from TRBV19 and TRBJ2-7, with D possibly matching TRBD2 (5 bases). The CDR3 spans 15 residues. Germline loops: CDR1 LNHDA, CDR2 SQIVND (reference sequence). With 3 bases removed from V and 5 bases from J, the gap between germline ends came to 17 bases. CDR3 bases: TGTGCCAGTAGTATCTCAACAAACTTCGGGGACGAGCAGTACTTC. It encodes CASSISTNFGDEQYF.

The gene calls are TRBV6-2 or TRBV6-3 and TRBJ2-3; D is perhaps TRBD2 (6 bases). The length of the CDR3 is 14 residues. Deletions cut 6 bases from V and 2 bases from J, with 12 bases between. Germline assignment: CDR1 MNHEY and CDR2 SVGEGT. CDR3 amino acids: CASRETRYTDTQYF. As DNA, the CDR3 is TGTGCCAGCAGGGAGACTAGATACACAGATACGCAGTATTTT.

At least ten counts were recorded for this clonotype. The chain uses TRBV20-1 and TRBJ1-1; possible D gene TRBD1, 6 bases. V was trimmed by 5 bases and J by 5 bases, leaving 15 bases between them. Germline CDR1 and CDR2: DFQATT and SNEGSKA (reference sequence). The CDR3 is 13 amino acids. CDR3 nucleotides: TGCAGTGCTTCGGGACATCCAGGTACTGAAGCTTTCTTT. Translated: CSASGHPGTEAFF.

This clonotype was counted many times. This chain links TRBV28 with TRBJ2-1; no firm D call. There are 13 residues in the CDR3. In germline, CDR1 is MDHEN, CDR2 SYDVKM. Between the trimmed V and J ends, which lost 6 bases and 3 bases, there was a span of 9 bases. The CDR3 reads CASSPTNYNEQFF. In nucleotides, the CDR3 is TGTGCCAGCAGCCCCACAAACTACAATGAGCAGTTCTTC.

This clonotype was recorded at least ten times. V gene TRBV27 combines with J gene TRBJ2-1; 10 bases agree with TRBD2. V lost 6 bases, J lost 2 bases, and 4 bases stayed unmatched. Per the germline V gene, CDR1 is MNHEY and CDR2 is SMNVEV (reference sequence). This CDR3 has 15 amino acids. DNA for the CDR3: TGTGCCAGCAGCCCCGGGACTAGCGCCTACAATGAGCAGTTCTTC. Amino acid sequence: CASSPGTSAYNEQFF.

This clonotype was observed a handful of times. V gene TRBV6-2 or TRBV6-3 combines with J gene TRBJ1-1; the match to TRBD1 covers 8 bases. The CDR3 spans 15 residues. Germline V lookup: CDR1 MNHEY, CDR2 SVGEGT. V dropped 0 bases and J dropped 4; count of bases not matched to a gene: 4. CDR3 region: CASSYSRTGLTEAFF. CDR3 coding DNA: TGTGCCAGCAGTTACTCTCGGACAGGGCTCACTGAAGCTTTCTTT.

There are many counts of this clonotype. This chain uses TRBV18 with TRBJ2-3; D is ambiguous. The CDR3 consists of 16 residues. V was pared by 3 bases and J by 7 bases, with 20 bases between. Germline V gives CDR1 KGHSH, CDR2 LQKENI. The CDR3 nucleotides are TGTGCCAGCTCACCGATACTAAGACCGAAGCGAAATACGCAGTATTTT. Translated, it gives CASSPILRPKRNTQYF.

In this sample, this clonotype turned up once. The chain links TRBV7-2 to TRBJ2-7; 7 bases match TRBD2. V trimming: 5 bases; J trimming: 4 bases; junction bases outside the gene matches: 5. The CDR3 length is 13 residues. The germline CDR1 and CDR2 sequences are SGHTA and FQGNSA. The CDR3 sequence is CASSKRGGYEQYF. In DNA, the CDR3 is TGTGCCAGCAGCAAAAGGGGAGGGTACGAGCAGTACTTC.

Turning to this clonotype: This could be a read error, since a much larger clone is one nucleotide away. The rearrangement links TRBV5-1 to TRBJ2-1; 9 nucleotides match TRBD2. The J call may be mistaken, given a closer DNA end match to TRBJ2-7. The CDR3 totals 16 residues. Germline values: CDR1 SGHRS, CDR2 YFSETQ. The CDR3 protein is CASSLEASGAYNEQYF. Written as DNA, the CDR3 is TGCGCCAGCAGCTTGGAGGCTAGCGGGGCCTACAATGAGCAGTACTTC.

This clonotype was seen a few times. The V call is TRBV10-2, the J call TRBJ1-1; D not certain. Trimming cost V 8 bases and J 1 base, with 8 bases left between them. Germline V gene data show CDR1 as WSHSY and CDR2 as SAAADI. The CDR3 spans 12 residues. In DNA, the CDR3 is TGCGCCAGCGGGGAGGCGAACACTGAAGCTTTCTTT. Translating it yields CASGEANTEAFF.

This clonotype was counted a few times. The genes are TRBV28 and TRBJ1-1, with D unresolved. The length of the CDR3 is 14 residues. Germline V lookup: CDR1 MDHEN, CDR2 SYDVKM. Trimming removed 7 bases from V and 1 base from J, with 13 bases in between. The CDR3 bases are TGTGCCAGCACCTCCCCGGACGGGAACACTGAAGCTTTCTTT. This codes for CASTSPDGNTEAFF.

The V gene is TRBV13, the J gene TRBJ1-2, with TRBD1 as a possible D gene (6 bases). V was cut by 5 bases and J by 2 bases, with 15 bases left in between. This CDR3 region has 15 residues. The germline CDR1 and CDR2 sequences are PRHDT and FYEKMQ (reference sequence). The CDR3 nucleotides are TGTGCCAGCAGCCCACGTCGTGGACAGAACTATGGCTACACCTTC. It encodes CASSPRRGQNYGYTF.